This TCR beta chain stems from a study of cytotoxic CD8 clonotypes in ibrutinib-treated CLL. Study observations and caveats: At ibrutinib response, clonality increased, and at progression it declined back toward baseline. Sustained-remission patients were sampled at one set of times and progressing patients at different ones.

Sequencing was designed to attain a depth spanning 1 in 200,000 to 1 in 1 million T cells. Some clones are missing from TCRdb's copy, which holds only in-frame ones; the method was immunoSEQ multiplex PCR. The table includes around 200,000 clones, 60% to 80% detected once. Trimming took 4 bases from V and 2 from J, leaving 12 bases between them. This CDR3 is 14 amino acids long. Germline V gene data show CDR1 as LNHDA and CDR2 as SQIVND (reference sequence). A word on this clone: Antigen unknown.

Sequencing used PBMCs, obtained after 12 months of ibrutinib treatment. The chain employs TRBV19 and TRBJ2-7; D perhaps matches TRBD2 (6 bases). The TCR sequence derives from a human donor with chronic lymphocytic leukemia. The CDR3 bases are TGTGCCAGTAGTAGACGGGACTCCCCCTACGAGCAGTACTTC. This codes for CASSRRDSPYEQYF.